These 25 T cell receptor beta chains originate from one sample sequenced in a study of neurological immune-mediated disorders. Via MiXCR, TCRdb re-called the 5' RACE reads, giving one row per CDR3 protein. Of about 46,000 distinct CDR3 sequences in the sample, approximately 2.8% were seen once. Sample: PBMCs. The receptor set was obtained from a woman between 45 and 65 years old with multiple sclerosis.

This clonotype was detected many times. The J gene is TRBJ1-6, the V gene TRBV11-2, with 7 bases fitting TRBD1. V shed 3 bases, J shed 7 bases, and the junction held 3 bases outside the gene matches. Per germline, CDR1 SGHAT and CDR2 FQNNGV. This CDR3 region has 14 residues. CDR3 nucleotide sequence: TGTGCCAGCAGCTTCGGGACAGTGAATTCACCCCTCCACTTT. Translation: CASSFGTVNSPLHF.

This clonotype has at least ten counts. The gene calls are TRBV28 and TRBJ2-7; D remains unclear. Germline CDR1 reads MDHEN; CDR2 reads SYDVKM. The CDR3 has 12 residues. Deletions cut 8 bases from V and 4 bases from J, with 12 bases between. The CDR3 sequence: CASGDMLYEQYF. In DNA, the CDR3 is TGTGCCAGCGGAGACATGTTGTACGAGCAGTACTTC.

In this sample, this clonotype turned up many times. J is TRBJ2-1 and V is TRBV20-1; D is undetermined. The CDR3 sequence is 13 residues long. V lost 6 bases and J 4 bases, leaving 13 bases between the germline ends. The germline V gene encodes CDR1 DFQATT and CDR2 SNEGSKA (reference sequence). The DNA of the CDR3 is TGCAGTGCAAGCAAGCCGCCATACAATGAGCAGTTCTTC. It specifies CSASKPPYNEQFF.

In this sample, this clonotype turned up many times. The chain combines TRBV6-5 with TRBJ2-7; 7 bases agree with TRBD2. Germline CDR1 and CDR2: MNHEY and SVGAGI. The V and J ends lost 6 bases and 3 bases, in that order; junction bases with no gene match: 8. CDR3 length: 14 residues. The CDR3 region is CASRRGAGNYEQYF. The CDR3 DNA sequence: TGTGCCAGCAGAAGAGGAGCGGGGAACTACGAGCAGTACTTC.

This clonotype was seen repeatedly, ten times or more. J is TRBJ2-1 and V is TRBV7-2; weak D call: TRBD2 (6 bases). V lost 6 bases and J lost 7, with 16 bases in between. Germline CDR1 and CDR2: SGHTA and FQGNSA. This CDR3 region has 14 residues. This CDR3 reads CASRTPSRGNEQFF. DNA of the CDR3: TGTGCCAGCAGGACGCCATCCCGGGGGAATGAGCAGTTCTTC.

This clonotype has at least ten counts. V usage is TRBV25-1 and J usage is TRBJ2-5; 8 positions agree with TRBD2. Per the germline V gene, CDR1 is MGHDK and CDR2 is SYGVNS. V lost 0 bases to trimming and J lost 3 bases; unmatched junction nucleotides: 12. This CDR3 is 18 amino acids long. CDR3 DNA sequence: TGTGCCAGCAGTGAATATGTGGAGCGGGGGCCTAGAAAAGAGACCCAGTACTTC. This translates into CASSEYVERGPRKETQYF.

In nucleotides, the CDR3 is TGTGCCAGCTCACCAGAGGGCAGGAGCAATCAGCCCCAGCATTTT. As protein: CASSPEGRSNQPQHF. The rearrangement uses TRBV18 and TRBJ1-5; D unresolved. Per the germline V gene, CDR1 is KGHSH and CDR2 is LQKENI. This CDR3 has 15 amino acids. V was clipped by 2 bases and J by 1 base, with 9 bases between them.

In this sample, this clonotype turned up many times. V gene TRBV5-6 combines with J gene TRBJ2-7; D possibly corresponds to TRBD2 (5 bases). The germline CDR1 and CDR2 sequences are SGHDT and YYEEEE. This CDR3 region has 16 residues. V was pared by 1 base and J by 0 bases, with 14 bases between. Here the CDR3 reads CASSLYGGGSSYEQYF. The CDR3 DNA reads as TGTGCCAGCAGCTTGTACGGCGGAGGCAGCTCCTACGAGCAGTACTTC.

The chain uses TRBV18 and TRBJ1-6; D remains unclear. This CDR3 spans 19 amino acids. Germline CDR1 KGHSH, CDR2 LQKENI. The V gene lost 6 bases and the J gene lost 0 bases, with 21 bases spanning the gap. The CDR3 DNA reads as TGTGCCAGCTCTTCCTTGGGGAACGCGAGGAGCTCCTATAATTCACCCCTCCACTTT. Protein sequence: CASSSLGNARSSYNSPLHF.

In this sample, this clonotype turned up many times. CDR3: CASSFDSTYEQYF. The CDR3 DNA reads TGTGCCAGCAGTTTTGACAGCACCTACGAGCAGTACTTC. The chain uses TRBV2 and TRBJ2-7; perhaps TRBD1 as D (5 bases). V lost 5 bases to trimming and J lost 2 bases, with 10 bases between them. This CDR3 contains 13 residues. In germline, CDR1 is SNHLY, CDR2 FYNNEI.

This clonotype was counted at least ten times. The chain couples TRBV18 to TRBJ2-1; perhaps TRBD2 as D (6 bases). The CDR3 is 15 amino acids. The germline V gene has CDR1 KGHSH and CDR2 LQKENI. V lost 1 base and J 10 bases, leaving 17 bases between the germline ends. For the CDR3, the DNA is TGTGCCAGCTCACCACTTAGCGGTACCGGAGGGGAGCAGTTCTTC. This translates into CASSPLSGTGGEQFF.

This clonotype was seen ten or more times. The chain combines TRBV20-1 with TRBJ2-5; D remains unclear. Trimming left V 1 base short and J 7 bases short, with 10 bases between. This CDR3 contains 12 residues. Germline values: CDR1 DFQATT, CDR2 SNEGSKA (reference sequence). CDR3 protein: CSARVESRTQYF. The CDR3 DNA reads TGCAGTGCTAGAGTCGAGAGCAGGACCCAGTACTTC.

This clonotype appeared many times. The chain employs TRBV4-1 and TRBJ1-5, with D uncertain. From germline, CDR1 is MGHRA and CDR2 YSYEKL. Trimming left V 0 bases short and J 3 bases short, with 3 bases between. CDR3 size: 13 residues. In DNA, the CDR3 is TGCGCCAGCAGCCAAGAATACAATCAGCCCCAGCATTTT. Encoded protein: CASSQEYNQPQHF.

This clonotype appeared a few times. V and J are TRBV5-1 and TRBJ2-3, with no clear D. V lost 4 bases and J 2 bases, leaving 11 bases between the germline ends. The CDR3 runs to 14 residues. Per the germline V gene, CDR1 is SGHRS and CDR2 is YFSETQ. The CDR3 DNA reads TGCGCCAGCAGCGGGTGGGCAGCCACAGATACGCAGTATTTT. This encodes CASSGWAATDTQYF.

This clonotype was picked up many times. V and J are TRBV12-3 or TRBV12-4 and TRBJ2-3; TRBD1 agrees at 9 bases. Trimming removed 5 bases from V and 4 bases from J; junction bases left unmatched: 4. This CDR3 contains 14 residues. This CDR3 is CASSVRDRADTQYF. The CDR3 bases are TGTGCCAGCAGTGTCCGGGACAGGGCAGATACGCAGTATTTT.

This clonotype was detected ten times or more. The chain uses TRBV20-1 and TRBJ1-2, with 9 bases identical to TRBD1. The germline gives CDR1 DFQATT, CDR2 SNEGSKA (reference sequence). Trimming took 7 bases from V and 0 from J; bases not matched to a gene: 6. CDR3 size: 14 residues. In DNA, the CDR3 is TGCAGTGTTACAGGGGGCTACCCTAACTATGGCTACACCTTC. Translation gives CSVTGGYPNYGYTF.

This clonotype was counted at least ten times. CDR3 sequence reads: CASSQLTMGNTEAFF. The CDR3 DNA is TGCGCCAGCAGCCAACTTACGATGGGGAACACTGAAGCTTTCTTT. V gene TRBV4-1 combines with J gene TRBJ1-1; D is uncertain. Between the trimmed V and J ends, which lost 2 bases and 1 base, there was a span of 11 bases. Germline V gene lookup returns CDR1 MGHRA and CDR2 YSYEKL. CDR3 size: 15 residues.

The sample holds many counts of this clonotype. The chain links TRBV3-1 to TRBJ2-2; 10 bases are a match to TRBD1. Germline lookup yields CDR1 LGHDT and CDR2 YNNKEL (reference sequence). V was pared by 4 bases and J by 6 bases, with 14 bases of the junction left unmatched. The CDR3 has 18 residues. CDR3 DNA sequence: TGTGCCAGCAGCCCCGGACAGGGGGTGGTGGCCATCCCCGGGGAGCTGTTTTTT. Its protein product is CASSPGQGVVAIPGELFF.

This clonotype was detected many times. The rearrangement uses TRBV5-1 and TRBJ1-2; D is possibly TRBD1 (5 bases). The V gene lost 6 bases and the J gene lost 3 bases, with 21 bases spanning the gap. Germline V gives CDR1 SGHRS, CDR2 YFSETQ. There are 16 residues in the CDR3. The CDR3 coding sequence is TGCGCCAGCATTCCGGGACCAAACCTGGGGGACTATGGCTACACCTTC. Its translation: CASIPGPNLGDYGYTF. The whole variable domain, filled in from reference TRBV5-1 and TRBJ1-2, reads KAGVTQTPRYLIKTRGQQVTLSCSPISGHRSVSWYQQTPGQGLQFLFEYFSETQRNKGNFPGRFSGRQFSNSRSEMNVSTLELGDSALYLCASIPGPNLGDYGYTFGSGTRLTVV.

The table lists this clonotype with many counts. CDR3 nucleotide sequence: TGCGCCAGCAGTGAGTCAGGCAGGGGGTTTTCAGAGACCCAGTACTTC. As protein: CASSESGRGFSETQYF. V gene TRBV10-2 combines with J gene TRBJ2-5; 7 nucleotides align to TRBD1. CDR1 and CDR2 from the germline V gene are WSHSY and SAAADI. This CDR3 has 16 residues. The V segment lost 0 bases and the J segment 4 bases; nucleotides outside the gene matches: 8.

The chain couples TRBV5-1 to TRBJ1-3; 7 nucleotides line up with TRBD1. The germline CDR1 and CDR2 sequences are SGHRS and YFSETQ. This CDR3 region has 19 residues. V trimming: 3 bases; J trimming: 0 bases; junction bases outside the gene matches: 15. The CDR3 region has the DNA TGCGCCAGCAGCTCACTCCAAGGGACCGGACAGGCCTCTGGAAACACCATATATTTT. Protein: CASSSLQGTGQASGNTIYF.

This clonotype was detected many times. The V gene is TRBV20-1, the J gene TRBJ2-7; D may be TRBD1 or TRBD2 (5 bases each). Germline-derived CDR1 and CDR2 are DFQATT and SNEGSKA (reference sequence). There are 13 residues in the CDR3. The V and J ends lost 3 bases and 3 bases respectively, with 12 bases between them. The CDR3: CSARGENLYEQYF. In DNA, the CDR3 is TGCAGTGCTAGGGGGGAGAATCTCTACGAGCAGTACTTC.

This clonotype occurred many times. The chain combines TRBV6-5 with TRBJ2-1; no clear D gene. The CDR3 runs to 15 residues. V lost 0 bases and J lost 9, with 15 bases in between. In germline, CDR1 is MNHEY, CDR2 SVGAGI. CDR3 protein: CASSYSATVPGEQFF. CDR3 coding DNA: TGTGCCAGCAGTTACTCTGCGACCGTACCGGGTGAGCAGTTCTTC.

This clonotype was counted many times. This CDR3 reads CASSSSFLTSGGARYEQFF. CDR3 bases: TGCGCCAGCAGCTCCAGTTTCCTGACTAGCGGGGGGGCGAGGTATGAGCAGTTCTTC. The chain carries TRBV5-1 and TRBJ2-1; 14 nucleotides align to TRBD2. The ends lost 3 bases at V and 8 bases at J; junction bases unmatched: 16. The CDR3 sequence is 19 residues long. The germline V gene has CDR1 SGHRS and CDR2 YFSETQ. Supplemented by reference TRBV5-1 and TRBJ2-1, the full variable domain reads KAGVTQTPRYLIKTRGQQVTLSCSPISGHRSVSWYQQTPGQGLQFLFEYFSETQRNKGNFPGRFSGRQFSNSRSEMNVSTLELGDSALYLCASSSSFLTSGGARYEQFFGPGTRLTVL.

This clonotype was seen many times. The chain employs TRBV5-1 and TRBJ1-5; 9 nucleotides line up with TRBD1. V gave up 4 bases and J gave up 0 bases; unmatched junction bases: 8. Germline V gene sequence: CDR1 SGHRS, CDR2 YFSETQ. The CDR3 has 17 amino acids. CDR3: CASSPGQGPRSNQPQHF. The CDR3 nucleotides are TGCGCCAGCAGCCCGGGACAGGGTCCTCGTAGCAATCAGCCCCAGCATTTT. Based on the CDR3 plus reference TRBV5-1 and TRBJ1-5, the full variable domain is KAGVTQTPRYLIKTRGQQVTLSCSPISGHRSVSWYQQTPGQGLQFLFEYFSETQRNKGNFPGRFSGRQFSNSRSEMNVSTLELGDSALYLCASSPGQGPRSNQPQHFGDGTRLSIL.